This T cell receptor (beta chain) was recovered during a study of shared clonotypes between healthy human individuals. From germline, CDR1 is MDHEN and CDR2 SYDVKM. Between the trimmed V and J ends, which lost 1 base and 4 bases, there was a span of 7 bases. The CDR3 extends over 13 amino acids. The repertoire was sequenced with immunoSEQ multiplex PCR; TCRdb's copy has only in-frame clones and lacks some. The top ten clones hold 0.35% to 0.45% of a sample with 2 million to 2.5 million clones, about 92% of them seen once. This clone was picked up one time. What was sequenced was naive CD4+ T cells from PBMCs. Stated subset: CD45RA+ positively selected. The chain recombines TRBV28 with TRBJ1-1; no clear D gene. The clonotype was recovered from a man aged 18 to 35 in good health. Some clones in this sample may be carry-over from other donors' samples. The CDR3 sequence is CASSLSLGTEAFF. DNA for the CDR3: TGTGCCAGCAGTTTATCCCTAGGCACTGAAGCTTTCTTT.